This T cell receptor (beta chain) was found in a study of control samples from healthy donors and cancer patients. Clones were read by immunoSEQ multiplex PCR, and TCRdb kept only the in-frame ones, dropping some. The sample's table shows roughly 200,000 clones. The CDR3 length is 12 residues. V was trimmed by 3 bases and J by 7 bases, leaving 6 bases between them. The chain is built from TRBV12-3 or TRBV12-4 and TRBJ1-4; a weak D match, TRBD1 (6 bases). Sequenced input: blood. This TCR derives from a woman aged 25-40 years in good health. In nucleotides, the CDR3 is TGTGCCAGCAGTTTCAGGGGTGAAAAACTGTTTTTT. It encodes CASSFRGEKLFF.